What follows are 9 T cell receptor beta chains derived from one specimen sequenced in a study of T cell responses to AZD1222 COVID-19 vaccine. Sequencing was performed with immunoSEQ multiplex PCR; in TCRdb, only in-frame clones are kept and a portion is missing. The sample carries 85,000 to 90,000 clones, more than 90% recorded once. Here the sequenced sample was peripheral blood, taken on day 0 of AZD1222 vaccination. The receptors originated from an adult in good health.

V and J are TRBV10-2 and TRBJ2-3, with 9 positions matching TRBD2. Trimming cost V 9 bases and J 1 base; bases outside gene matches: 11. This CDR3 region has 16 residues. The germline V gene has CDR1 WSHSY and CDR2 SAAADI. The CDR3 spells CARARSSGDGTDTQYF. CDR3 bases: TGCGCCAGAGCGCGATCTAGCGGGGATGGCACAGATACGCAGTATTTT.

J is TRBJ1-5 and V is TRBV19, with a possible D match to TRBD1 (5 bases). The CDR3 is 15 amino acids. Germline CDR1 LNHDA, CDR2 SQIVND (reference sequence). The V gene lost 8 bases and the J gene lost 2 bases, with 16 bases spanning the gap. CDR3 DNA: TGTGCCAGTGCCCTTTCGGGGGAGGGCAATCAGCCCCAGCATTTT. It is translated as CASALSGEGNQPQHF.

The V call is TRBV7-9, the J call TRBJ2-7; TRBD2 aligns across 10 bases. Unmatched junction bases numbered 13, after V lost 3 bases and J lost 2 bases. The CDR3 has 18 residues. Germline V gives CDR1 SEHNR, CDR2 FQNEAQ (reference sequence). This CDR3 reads CASSLAPTSAGGAYEQYF. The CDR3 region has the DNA TGTGCCAGCAGCTTGGCCCCCACATCAGCGGGAGGGGCCTACGAGCAGTACTTC.

CDR3 coding DNA: TGTGCCAGCAGCCGAACAGGGGCCGGTACGGAAGCTTTCTTT. This encodes CASSRTGAGTEAFF. The chain recombines TRBV5-6 with TRBJ1-1; 7 bases line up with TRBD1. Germline V gives CDR1 SGHDT, CDR2 YYEEEE. There are 14 residues in the CDR3. Unmatched junction bases numbered 11, after V lost 4 bases and J lost 8 bases.

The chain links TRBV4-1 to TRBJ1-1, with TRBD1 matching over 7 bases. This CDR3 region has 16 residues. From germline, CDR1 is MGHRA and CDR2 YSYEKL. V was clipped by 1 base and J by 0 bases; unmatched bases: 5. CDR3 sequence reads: CASSQGQGQLNTEAFF. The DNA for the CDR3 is TGCGCCAGCAGCCAAGGGCAGGGACAGCTGAACACTGAAGCTTTCTTT.

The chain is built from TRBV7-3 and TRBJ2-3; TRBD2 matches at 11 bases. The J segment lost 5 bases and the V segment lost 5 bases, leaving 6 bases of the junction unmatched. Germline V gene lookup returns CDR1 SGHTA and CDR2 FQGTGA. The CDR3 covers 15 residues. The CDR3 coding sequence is TGTGCCAGCAGCCTTCGGACTAGCGGGTTAGATACGCAGTATTTT. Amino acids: CASSLRTSGLDTQYF.

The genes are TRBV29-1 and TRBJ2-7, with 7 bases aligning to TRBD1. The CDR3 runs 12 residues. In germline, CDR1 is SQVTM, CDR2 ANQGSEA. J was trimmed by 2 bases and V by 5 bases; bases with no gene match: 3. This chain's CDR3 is CSVRDRTYEQYF. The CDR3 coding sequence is TGCAGCGTTAGGGACAGAACCTACGAGCAGTACTTC.

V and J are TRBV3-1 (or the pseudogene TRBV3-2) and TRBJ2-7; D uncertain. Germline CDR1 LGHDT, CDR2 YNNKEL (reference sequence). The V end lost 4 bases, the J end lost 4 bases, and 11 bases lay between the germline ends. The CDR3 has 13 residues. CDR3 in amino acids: CASSPNKLYEQYF. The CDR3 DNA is TGTGCCAGCAGCCCGAATAAACTTTACGAGCAGTACTTC.

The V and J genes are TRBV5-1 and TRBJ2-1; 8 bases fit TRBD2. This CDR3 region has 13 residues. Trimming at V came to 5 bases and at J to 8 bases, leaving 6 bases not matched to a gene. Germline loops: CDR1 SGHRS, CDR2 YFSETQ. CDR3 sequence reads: CASRRTSNDEQFF. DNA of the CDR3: TGCGCCAGCAGAAGGACTAGCAACGATGAGCAGTTCTTC.